This is a list of T cell receptor beta chains from one sample in a study of early T cells in non-severe SARS-CoV-2 infection. Each CDR3 protein gets one entry after TCRdb re-called the 5' RACE reads with MiXCR. The sample shows approximately 29,000 distinct CDR3 sequences, 6% of them seen only once. This specimen consisted of whole blood, obtained at baseline. These receptors all stem from an adult who was a healthcare worker with PCR-confirmed SARS-CoV-2 infection or an uninfected control (not recorded which). Both conserved end residues are part of each CDR3. The D gene is left open where the match is weak. Clone sizes are given selectively: once, few, many, or a class where the clone is expanded.

cdr3_length: 16; v_call: TRBV7-9; d_call: .; clone_size: many; j_call: TRBJ2-5; cdr3_nt: TGTGCCAGCAGCCACGAAGGACCCCTCGGTGTGGAGACCCAGTACTTC; cdr3_aa: CASSHEGPLGVETQYF
cdr3_length: 16; v_call: TRBV12-3/TRBV12-4; d_call: TRBD2; clone_size: .; j_call: TRBJ2-5; cdr3_nt: TGTGCCAGCAGTTCGAGACTAGCGGGAGTTAAAGAGACCCAGTACTTC; cdr3_aa: CASSSRLAGVKETQYF
cdr3_length: 16; v_call: TRBV19; d_call: .; clone_size: many; j_call: TRBJ2-2; cdr3_nt: TGTGCCAGTAGTAGTAGACAAAGCCGGAACACCGGGGAGCTGTTTTTT; cdr3_aa: CASSSRQSRNTGELFF
cdr3_length: 15; v_call: TRBV7-3; d_call: TRBD2; clone_size: many; j_call: TRBJ2-1; cdr3_nt: TGTGCCAGCAGCTGGGGACTAGCGGGAGACAATGAGCAGTTCTTC; cdr3_aa: CASSWGLAGDNEQFF
cdr3_length: 15; v_call: TRBV5-5; d_call: .; clone_size: .; j_call: TRBJ2-2; cdr3_nt: TGTGCCAGCAGCTTGCCTACAGCCTTTGGAGAGGAGCTGTTTTTT; cdr3_aa: CASSLPTAFGEELFF
cdr3_length: 14; v_call: TRBV5-6; d_call: TRBD1; clone_size: .; j_call: TRBJ2-7; cdr3_nt: TGTGCCAGCAGCTGGCCCGGGACAGACTACGAGCAGTACTTC; cdr3_aa: CASSWPGTDYEQYF
cdr3_length: 12; v_call: TRBV29-1; d_call: .; clone_size: many; j_call: TRBJ2-4; cdr3_nt: TGCAGCGCGCGGACAAGTGGGGACATTCAGTACTTC; cdr3_aa: CSARTSGDIQYF
cdr3_length: 14; v_call: TRBV12-5; d_call: .; clone_size: few; j_call: TRBJ2-7; cdr3_nt: TGTGCTAGTGGTTTGGGGGGTGTCTCCTACGAGCAGTACTTC; cdr3_aa: CASGLGGVSYEQYF
cdr3_length: 14; v_call: TRBV13; d_call: TRBD1; clone_size: many; j_call: TRBJ2-7; cdr3_nt: TGTGCCAGCAGCTCGGACAGGGGGCAGTACGAGCAGTACTTC; cdr3_aa: CASSSDRGQYEQYF
cdr3_length: 17; v_call: TRBV3-1; d_call: TRBD2; clone_size: many; j_call: TRBJ2-3; cdr3_nt: TGTGCCAGCAGCCGCGGACTAGCAGGCCTTCTCACAGATACGCAGTATTTT; cdr3_aa: CASSRGLAGLLTDTQYF
cdr3_length: 11; v_call: TRBV19; d_call: .; clone_size: many; j_call: TRBJ1-2; cdr3_nt: TGTGCCAGTAGTAATCTCTATGGCTACACCTTC; cdr3_aa: CASSNLYGYTF
cdr3_length: 12; v_call: TRBV11-2; d_call: .; clone_size: many; j_call: TRBJ2-3; cdr3_nt: TGTGCCAGCAGCTTAGGGGGAGATACGCAGTATTTT; cdr3_aa: CASSLGGDTQYF
cdr3_length: 13; v_call: TRBV10-3; d_call: .; clone_size: many; j_call: TRBJ1-2; cdr3_nt: TGTGCCACACGGGACGGTGGAAACTATGGCTACACCTTC; cdr3_aa: CATRDGGNYGYTF
cdr3_length: 12; v_call: TRBV2; d_call: .; clone_size: many; j_call: TRBJ2-7; cdr3_nt: TGTGCCAGCAGTGGGGGGTCCTACGAGCAGTACTTC; cdr3_aa: CASSGGSYEQYF
cdr3_length: 16; v_call: TRBV10-3; d_call: .; clone_size: few; j_call: TRBJ2-2; cdr3_nt: TGTGCCATCAGTGGGGGAGCGGGCCAGAACACCGGGGAGCTGTTTTTT; cdr3_aa: CAISGGAGQNTGELFF
cdr3_length: 14; v_call: TRBV11-2; d_call: .; clone_size: many; j_call: TRBJ2-1; cdr3_nt: TGTGCCAGCAGCCGTTCGGACGATAACAATGAGCAGTTCTTC; cdr3_aa: CASSRSDDNNEQFF
cdr3_length: 16; v_call: TRBV25-1; d_call: .; clone_size: many; j_call: TRBJ2-7; cdr3_nt: TGTGCCAGCCGCCTCATGAGGGGTAGGATCGCCTACGAGCAGTACTTC; cdr3_aa: CASRLMRGRIAYEQYF
cdr3_length: 14; v_call: TRBV5-6; d_call: TRBD1; clone_size: many; j_call: TRBJ2-7; cdr3_nt: TGTGCCAGCAGCCGGACAGGGCCCTCCTACGAGCAGTACTTC; cdr3_aa: CASSRTGPSYEQYF
cdr3_length: 13; v_call: TRBV7-2; d_call: .; clone_size: .; j_call: TRBJ2-5; cdr3_nt: TGTGCCAGCAGCTTATTCGAGTGGGAGACCCAGTACTTC; cdr3_aa: CASSLFEWETQYF
cdr3_length: 14; v_call: TRBV5-1; d_call: TRBD2; clone_size: many; j_call: TRBJ2-7; cdr3_nt: TGCGCCAGCAGCTCACTAGCGGGACAGTACGAGCAGTACTTC; cdr3_aa: CASSSLAGQYEQYF
cdr3_length: 12; v_call: TRBV28; d_call: .; clone_size: many; j_call: TRBJ1-4; cdr3_nt: TGTGCCGCAAACGGGGGTAATGAAAAACTGTTTTTT; cdr3_aa: CAANGGNEKLFF
cdr3_length: 13; v_call: TRBV11-3; d_call: TRBD1; clone_size: many; j_call: TRBJ2-1; cdr3_nt: TGTGCCAGCAGCCTCAGACAGGGCAATGAGCAGTTCTTC; cdr3_aa: CASSLRQGNEQFF
cdr3_length: 14; v_call: TRBV11-2; d_call: TRBD2; clone_size: .; j_call: TRBJ2-4; cdr3_nt: TGTGCCAGCAGCTTAGGGACTAGCCCTTCCGGGCAGTACTTC; cdr3_aa: CASSLGTSPSGQYF
cdr3_length: 21; v_call: TRBV7-9; d_call: TRBD2; clone_size: many; j_call: TRBJ2-3; cdr3_nt: TGTGCCAGCAGCACTCCGGGCGTGGTAGCGGGATTATACTTTAGCACAGATACGCAGTATTTT; cdr3_aa: CASSTPGVVAGLYFSTDTQYF
cdr3_length: 13; v_call: TRBV7-9; d_call: .; clone_size: many; j_call: TRBJ1-1; cdr3_nt: TGTGCCAGCAGCTTAGCCCGGTTGGCTGAAGCTTTCTTT; cdr3_aa: CASSLARLAEAFF
cdr3_length: 14; v_call: TRBV20-1; d_call: .; clone_size: .; j_call: TRBJ1-1; cdr3_nt: TGCAGTGCTCAGCATGCGATCAAGGACACTGAAGCTTTCTTT; cdr3_aa: CSAQHAIKDTEAFF
cdr3_length: 13; v_call: TRBV7-8; d_call: .; clone_size: many; j_call: TRBJ1-2; cdr3_nt: TGTGCCAGCAGCTTAGTAGGGGTGAATGGCTACACCTTC; cdr3_aa: CASSLVGVNGYTF
cdr3_length: 12; v_call: TRBV7-2; d_call: TRBD1; clone_size: many; j_call: TRBJ2-3; cdr3_nt: TGTGCCAGCAGCTTAGACAGGGGGCCCCAGTATTTT; cdr3_aa: CASSLDRGPQYF
cdr3_length: 15; v_call: TRBV9; d_call: .; clone_size: many; j_call: TRBJ2-7; cdr3_nt: TGTGCCAGCAGCCCTCGAGGGGGGGCTTCGTACGAGCAGTACTTC; cdr3_aa: CASSPRGGASYEQYF
cdr3_length: 14; v_call: TRBV12-3/TRBV12-4; d_call: TRBD1; clone_size: many; j_call: TRBJ1-5; cdr3_nt: TGTGCCAGCAGTCAACAACAGGGGAATCAGCCCCAGCATTTT; cdr3_aa: CASSQQQGNQPQHF
cdr3_length: 14; v_call: TRBV29-1; d_call: TRBD1; clone_size: many; j_call: TRBJ1-1; cdr3_nt: TGCAGCGTTGCGGACAGGGGGCGCCTTTATGGAGCTTTCTTT; cdr3_aa: CSVADRGRLYGAFF
cdr3_length: 18; v_call: TRBV12-3/TRBV12-4; d_call: TRBD2; clone_size: many; j_call: TRBJ2-1; cdr3_nt: TGTGCCAGCAGCCCATCGACTAGCGGGAGGGGGGTCTACAATGAGCAGTTCTTC; cdr3_aa: CASSPSTSGRGVYNEQFF
cdr3_length: 16; v_call: TRBV5-1; d_call: .; clone_size: many; j_call: TRBJ2-1; cdr3_nt: TGCGCCAGCAGCTTGGCACCTGGGGTCCCGACGAATGAGCAGTTCTTC; cdr3_aa: CASSLAPGVPTNEQFF
cdr3_length: 13; v_call: TRBV7-8; d_call: .; clone_size: many; j_call: TRBJ1-4; cdr3_nt: TGTGCCAGCAGCCCCATTTCGGCAGGCCAGCCGTTTTTT; cdr3_aa: CASSPISAGQPFF
cdr3_length: 14; v_call: TRBV7-2; d_call: .; clone_size: many; j_call: TRBJ1-5; cdr3_nt: TGTGCCAGCAGCTTAGAAGGATGGGGGCGGCCCCAGCATTTT; cdr3_aa: CASSLEGWGRPQHF
cdr3_length: 13; v_call: TRBV29-1; d_call: .; clone_size: many; j_call: TRBJ1-1; cdr3_nt: TGCAGCGTACAAAACAGGGAGAACACTGAAGCTTTCTTT; cdr3_aa: CSVQNRENTEAFF
cdr3_length: 14; v_call: TRBV14; d_call: TRBD2; clone_size: many; j_call: TRBJ2-5; cdr3_nt: TGTGCCAGCAGTCAGCGGGGGGAACAAGAGACCCAGTACTTC; cdr3_aa: CASSQRGEQETQYF
cdr3_length: 15; v_call: TRBV6-2/TRBV6-3; d_call: TRBD2; clone_size: many; j_call: TRBJ2-5; cdr3_nt: TGTGCCAGCGTTCAAACCGGGACTATGGCGGCGACCCAGTACTTC; cdr3_aa: CASVQTGTMAATQYF
cdr3_length: 16; v_call: TRBV29-1; d_call: TRBD2; clone_size: many; j_call: TRBJ2-1; cdr3_nt: TGCAGCGTGCCTTCCATAGCGGGGCCCTCCTACAATGAGCAGTTCTTC; cdr3_aa: CSVPSIAGPSYNEQFF
cdr3_length: 14; v_call: TRBV13; d_call: TRBD1; clone_size: many; j_call: TRBJ2-5; cdr3_nt: TGTGCCAGCAGCGCCGACAGGGGGCAAGAGACCCAGTACTTC; cdr3_aa: CASSADRGQETQYF
cdr3_length: 11; v_call: TRBV10-3; d_call: .; clone_size: many; j_call: TRBJ1-1; cdr3_nt: TGTGCCATCGGATGGGGGTTGGAAGCTTTCTTT; cdr3_aa: CAIGWGLEAFF
cdr3_length: 17; v_call: TRBV7-9; d_call: TRBD1; clone_size: many; j_call: TRBJ2-4; cdr3_nt: TGTGCCAGCAGCGGATGGACAGGCAGCGAGGCCAAAAACATTCAGTACTTC; cdr3_aa: CASSGWTGSEAKNIQYF
cdr3_length: 13; v_call: TRBV7-2; d_call: .; clone_size: many; j_call: TRBJ1-1; cdr3_nt: TGTGCCAGCAGCTTATGGGAGAACACTGAAGCTTTCTTT; cdr3_aa: CASSLWENTEAFF
cdr3_length: 16; v_call: TRBV7-3; d_call: TRBD2; clone_size: many; j_call: TRBJ2-3; cdr3_nt: TGTGCCAGCAGCCAGACTAGCGGGGGATCCACAGATACGCAGTATTTT; cdr3_aa: CASSQTSGGSTDTQYF
cdr3_length: 13; v_call: TRBV6-1; d_call: TRBD2; clone_size: many; j_call: TRBJ2-3; cdr3_nt: TGTGCCAGCAGGGGACTAGTAACAGATACGCAGTATTTT; cdr3_aa: CASRGLVTDTQYF
cdr3_length: 15; v_call: TRBV6-2/TRBV6-3; d_call: .; clone_size: many; j_call: TRBJ2-7; cdr3_nt: TGTGCCAGCAGGACGACCGGGACACTCTCCTACGAGCAGTACTTC; cdr3_aa: CASRTTGTLSYEQYF
cdr3_length: 13; v_call: TRBV7-7; d_call: .; clone_size: many; j_call: TRBJ2-1; cdr3_nt: TGTGCTAGCAGCTCCGACAGAAACAATGAGCAGTTCTTC; cdr3_aa: CASSSDRNNEQFF
cdr3_length: 15; v_call: TRBV9; d_call: TRBD1; clone_size: many; j_call: TRBJ2-7; cdr3_nt: TGTGCCAGCAGCCGCGGGACAGGGGTATCCTACGAGCAGTACTTC; cdr3_aa: CASSRGTGVSYEQYF
cdr3_length: 13; v_call: TRBV30; d_call: TRBD1; clone_size: few; j_call: TRBJ1-5; cdr3_nt: TGTGCCTGGGGGACAGGGACTAATCAGCCCCAGCATTTT; cdr3_aa: CAWGTGTNQPQHF
cdr3_length: 14; v_call: TRBV4-3; d_call: .; clone_size: many; j_call: TRBJ2-5; cdr3_nt: TGCGCCAGAGAGCCGACTAGGTACCAAGAGACCCAGTACTTC; cdr3_aa: CAREPTRYQETQYF
cdr3_length: 15; v_call: TRBV7-3; d_call: TRBD2; clone_size: many; j_call: TRBJ2-1; cdr3_nt: TGTGCCAGCAGCCAAGGACTAGCGGGGTATGGTGAGCAGTTCTTC; cdr3_aa: CASSQGLAGYGEQFF
cdr3_length: 14; v_call: TRBV7-9; d_call: .; clone_size: few; j_call: TRBJ2-7; cdr3_nt: TGTGCCAGCAGCCACGGAGCGACTCCATACGAGCAGTACTTC; cdr3_aa: CASSHGATPYEQYF
cdr3_length: 15; v_call: TRBV7-3; d_call: .; clone_size: .; j_call: TRBJ2-3; cdr3_nt: TGTGCCAGCAGCCTGACCGGGACTAGCACAGATACGCAGTATTTT; cdr3_aa: CASSLTGTSTDTQYF
cdr3_length: 14; v_call: TRBV7-9; d_call: TRBD2; clone_size: many; j_call: TRBJ2-7; cdr3_nt: TGTGCCAGCAACCAGTACGGACTAGCCTACGAGCAGTACTTC; cdr3_aa: CASNQYGLAYEQYF
cdr3_length: 14; v_call: TRBV28; d_call: .; clone_size: .; j_call: TRBJ2-3; cdr3_nt: TGTGCCAGCAGTCACGGGACTTTCACAGATACGCAGTATTTT; cdr3_aa: CASSHGTFTDTQYF